In its sample, the clone carrying this T cell receptor (beta chain) was seen a few times. As yet, its antigen is unknown. A much larger clone lies a single base off, so this may be a read error. This specimen comes from a study of regulatory T cells in long-lasting Graves disease. The study, taken as a whole, reports: Under persistent disease, TRBV28, TRBJ1-2 and TRBJ2-5 were used preferentially.

Time point denoted: newly diagnosed GD, antithyroid drugs for less than 3 months. Isolated PBMC RNA provided the starting material for the TCR library. The source of the patients was an endocrinology department in Xi'an, China. CDR3 length: 14 residues. Germline lookup yields CDR1 SQVTM and CDR2 ANQGSEA. Arm-PCR of CDR3 regions with iRepertoire HTBI primers generated TCR beta libraries. MiXCR was run by TCRdb on the multiplex PCR reads, yielding one entry per CDR3 protein. The sample lists 400,000 to 500,000 distinct CDR3 sequences, roughly 15% occurring once. These sequences were also reported in another study, on T cells in Graves' hyperthyroidism and ophthalmopathy.

The TCR comes from a woman between 50 and 59 years old with Graves disease. Sequencing was performed on peripheral blood mononuclear cells (PBMCs), taken at new diagnosis, from a patient treated with antithyroid drugs. The rearrangement joins TRBV29-1 to TRBJ1-2; 7 bases align to TRBD1. CDR3 sequence: CSVAGQRRNYGCTF. Here the CDR3 DNA reads TGCAGCGTTGCGGGACAGCGACGCAACTATGGCTGCACCTTC.